These 13 T cell receptor beta chains originate from one sample sequenced in a study of T cell responses to AZD1222 COVID-19 vaccine. Measured with immunoSEQ multiplex PCR; TCRdb has only the in-frame clones, and not every one. The repertoire holds about 170,000 clones, with around 90% as singletons. Sequenced material: peripheral blood, taken on day 0 of AZD1222 vaccination. The receptors stem from an adult in good health.

This chain uses TRBV28 with TRBJ1-2; D perhaps matches TRBD1 (5 bases). The CDR3 has 13 amino acids. CDR1 is MDHEN, CDR2 SYDVKM, per germline. Trimming cost V 2 bases and J 8 bases, with 12 bases left between them. The CDR3: CASSLSRAGGYTF. The CDR3 coding sequence is TGTGCCAGCAGTTTAAGCAGGGCGGGCGGCTACACCTTC.

The chain has TRBV7-8 and TRBJ2-1, with TRBD1 matching over 8 bases. The trim removed 5 bases at V and 4 bases at J, leaving 10 bases unmatched. The germline V gene encodes CDR1 SGHVS and CDR2 FQNEAQ. The CDR3 extends over 16 amino acids. CDR3 in DNA: TGTGCCAGCAGCCTAACCCCTACAGGGGGGTACAATGAGCAGTTCTTC. This sequence encodes CASSLTPTGGYNEQFF.

The chain links TRBV3-1 (or the pseudogene TRBV3-2) to TRBJ1-6; possible D gene TRBD1, 5 bases. In germline, CDR1 is LGHDT, CDR2 YNNKEL (reference sequence). This CDR3 has 15 amino acids. Trimming took off 1 base at V and 6 bases at J, with 10 bases between the two ends. The CDR3 sequence is CASSQATGSNSPLHF. The CDR3 DNA follows: TGTGCCAGCAGCCAAGCTACAGGTAGTAATTCACCCCTCCACTTT.

This rearrangement joins TRBV5-4 to TRBJ1-1; D gene unclear. This CDR3 is built from 14 residues. The germline gives CDR1 SGHNT, CDR2 YYREEE (reference sequence). Deletions cut 0 bases from V and 2 bases from J, with 8 bases between. The CDR3 DNA is TGTGCCAGCAGCTTGGGACAACCCAACACTGAAGCTTTCTTT. Encoded protein: CASSLGQPNTEAFF.

The V and J genes are TRBV5-6 and TRBJ1-6; D ambiguous. There are 15 residues in the CDR3. V was trimmed by 0 bases and J by 3 bases, leaving 7 bases between them. Per the germline V gene, CDR1 is SGHDT and CDR2 is YYEEEE. DNA of the CDR3: TGTGCCAGCAGCTTGGTGGCAGTCTATAATTCACCCCTCCACTTT. Amino acid sequence: CASSLVAVYNSPLHF.

The V and J genes are TRBV11-2 and TRBJ1-6; 8 bases are a match to TRBD1. The V gene end was trimmed by 1 base and the J gene end by 7 bases; junction bases not matched to a gene: 6. CDR3 length: 16 residues. The germline CDR1 and CDR2 sequences are SGHAT and FQNNGV. CDR3 residues: CASSLGTGIGNSPLHF. The CDR3 DNA follows: TGTGCCAGCAGCTTAGGGACAGGGATTGGAAATTCACCCCTCCACTTT. Using reference TRBV11-2 and TRBJ1-6 for the parts outside the CDR3, the full variable domain is EAGVAQSPRYKIIEKRQSVAFWCNPISGHATLYWYQQILGQGPKLLIQFQNNGVVDDSQLPKDRFSAERLKGVDSTLKIQPAKLEDSAVYLCASSLGTGIGNSPLHFGNGTRLTVT.

In its sample, this clone was seen once. The rearrangement uses TRBV14 and TRBJ2-2; D unresolved. The V gene lost 4 bases and the J gene lost 7 bases, with 13 bases spanning the gap. This CDR3 comprises 14 residues. Germline CDR1 and CDR2: SGHDN and FVKESK. CDR3 sequence reads: CASSPAIGIGELFF. As DNA, the CDR3 is TGTGCCAGCAGCCCCGCCATCGGAATCGGGGAGCTGTTTTTT.

This chain uses TRBV15 with TRBJ2-1; no definite D call. The CDR3 has 16 amino acids. Germline V lookup: CDR1 LNHNV, CDR2 YYDKDF (reference sequence). Trimming cost V 0 bases and J 4 bases, with 13 bases left between them. CDR3 residues: CATSRETFTRYNEQFF. CDR3 in DNA: TGTGCCACCAGCAGAGAAACCTTCACGAGGTACAATGAGCAGTTCTTC.

The V and J genes are TRBV6-1 and TRBJ1-6; unclear D gene. CDR1 and CDR2 from the germline V gene are MNHNS and SASEGT. V gave up 2 bases and J gave up 5 bases, with 4 bases separating them. The CDR3 is made up of 13 amino acids. CDR3 nucleotides: TGTGCCAGCAGTGAACAGAATAATTCACCCCTCCACTTT. This translates into CASSEQNNSPLHF.

This chain uses TRBV9 with TRBJ1-1; D gene ambiguous. The germline gives CDR1 SGDLS, CDR2 YYNGEE. The CDR3 contains 14 residues. Trimming pared 4 bases from V and 1 base from J, leaving 11 bases between. The CDR3 nucleotides are TGTGCCAGCAGCTTAAGAGAGGGGAACACTGAAGCTTTCTTT. Translating it yields CASSLREGNTEAFF.

The rearrangement joins TRBV5-1 to TRBJ2-2; no clear D. V was trimmed by 0 bases and J by 2 bases, leaving 5 bases between them. The CDR3 runs to 14 residues. In germline, CDR1 is SGHRS, CDR2 YFSETQ. DNA of the CDR3: TGCGCCAGCAGCTTGGGGGCAAACACCGGGGAGCTGTTTTTT. This sequence encodes CASSLGANTGELFF.

The V call is TRBV3-1 (or the pseudogene TRBV3-2), the J call TRBJ1-1; no clear D. From germline, CDR1 is LGHDT and CDR2 YNNKEL (reference sequence). Trimming pared 4 bases from V and 1 base from J, leaving 13 bases between. The CDR3 covers 15 residues. CDR3 amino acids: CASSPQTQPNTEAFF. The CDR3 coding sequence is TGTGCCAGCAGCCCCCAAACCCAACCGAACACTGAAGCTTTCTTT.

This chain joins TRBV29-1 and TRBJ1-1; D call uncertain. This CDR3 region has 13 residues. Trimming removed 8 bases from V and 2 bases from J, with 15 bases in between. Germline V lookup: CDR1 SQVTM, CDR2 ANQGSEA. The CDR3 sequence: CSYALGRNTEAFF. The DNA for the CDR3 is TGCAGCTACGCTTTAGGGCGAAACACTGAAGCTTTCTTT.